This section outlines one T cell receptor (beta chain) sequence together with its context. What it binds is unknown. The CDR3 totals 16 residues. The V end was cut by 1 base, the J end by 0 bases, with 12 bases between. Germline V gene sequence: CDR1 MDHEN, CDR2 SYDVKM. Both iRepertoire HTBI primers and Arm-PCR of CDR3 regions were used to build the TCR beta libraries. Authors' analysis steps: Detected in the samples were about 60 TRBV and 14 TRBJ segments. TCRdb independently ran MiXCR on the multiplex PCR reads; one entry per CDR3 protein. For this entry, the V and J calls and clone size follow TCRdb and not the study's own pipeline. The sample shows 400,000 to 500,000 distinct CDR3 sequences, roughly 15% of them seen only once. The sample's time point: newly diagnosed GD, antithyroid drugs for less than 3 months. TCR sequences were obtained from RNA taken from PBMCs. This sample is part of a study of regulatory T cells in long-lasting Graves disease. Points from the study as a whole: Among the persistent patients, 2,500 to 3,500 public clonotypes were shared, more than the approximately 1,000 shared among new patients. Persistent Graves' patients showed less TCR diversity than newly diagnosed ones.

The data also belong to a second study, concerning T cells in Graves' hyperthyroidism and ophthalmopathy.

This chain connects TRBV28 to TRBJ1-1, with D unresolved. This sequence originates from a woman aged 40 to 50 with Graves disease. Sequences were derived from peripheral blood mononuclear cells (PBMCs), sampled at new diagnosis, from a patient treated with antithyroid drugs. This chain's CDR3 is CASSLSGSLMNTEAFF. In DNA, the CDR3 is TGTGCCAGCAGTTTATCAGGCAGTTTAATGAACACTGAAGCTTTCTTT.